This T cell receptor beta chain was sequenced during a study of T cell responses to AZD1222 COVID-19 vaccine. Study conclusions and caveats: Possibly, clonal diversity was underestimated; donors were largely white British and included more females. Nearly half of unique spike-specific TCRs reportedly avoided B.1.351 and B.1.1.7 mutated regions.

On this clone itself: Its antigen remains unknown.

The V end lost 5 bases, the J end lost 0 bases, and 17 bases lay between the germline ends. CDR3 length: 16 residues. Germline V gene lookup returns CDR1 LNHDA and CDR2 SQIVND (reference sequence). The repertoire was sequenced with immunoSEQ multiplex PCR; TCRdb's copy has only in-frame clones and lacks some. The sample yields about 140,000 clones, about 92% seen once. The sequence came from an adult in good health. The input for sequencing was peripheral blood, taken on day 0 of AZD1222 vaccination. The chain combines TRBV19 with TRBJ2-7; the D gene is possibly TRBD2 (6 bases). CDR3 sequence reads: CASSGGTSVNSYEQYF. DNA for the CDR3: TGTGCCAGTAGTGGTGGGACTTCGGTCAACTCCTACGAGCAGTACTTC.